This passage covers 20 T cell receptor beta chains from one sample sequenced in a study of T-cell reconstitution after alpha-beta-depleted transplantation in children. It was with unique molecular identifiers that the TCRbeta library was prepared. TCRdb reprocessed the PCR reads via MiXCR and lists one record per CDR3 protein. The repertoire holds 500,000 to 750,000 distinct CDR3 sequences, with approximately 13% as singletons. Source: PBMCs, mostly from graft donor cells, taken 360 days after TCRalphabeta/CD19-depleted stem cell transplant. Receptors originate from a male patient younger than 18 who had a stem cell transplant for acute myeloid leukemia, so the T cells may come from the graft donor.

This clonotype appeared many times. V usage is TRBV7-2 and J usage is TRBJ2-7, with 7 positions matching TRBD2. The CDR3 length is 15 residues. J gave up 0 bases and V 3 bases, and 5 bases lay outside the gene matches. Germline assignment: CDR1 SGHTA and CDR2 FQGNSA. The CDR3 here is CASSLDGRSSYEQYF. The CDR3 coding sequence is TGTGCCAGCAGCTTGGACGGGAGGAGCTCCTACGAGCAGTACTTC.

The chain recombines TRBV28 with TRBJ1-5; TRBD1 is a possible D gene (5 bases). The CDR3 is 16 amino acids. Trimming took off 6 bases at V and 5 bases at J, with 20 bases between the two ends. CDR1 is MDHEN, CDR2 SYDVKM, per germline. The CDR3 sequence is CASRHRGKGRDQPQHF. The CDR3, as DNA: TGTGCCAGCAGGCATCGGGGGAAGGGAAGGGATCAGCCCCAGCATTTT. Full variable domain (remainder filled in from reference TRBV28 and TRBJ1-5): DVKVTQSSRYLVKRTGEKVFLECVQDMDHENMFWYRQDPGLGLRLIYFSYDVKMKEKGDIPEGYSVSREKKERFSLILESASTNQTSMYLCASRHRGKGRDQPQHFGDGTRLSIL.

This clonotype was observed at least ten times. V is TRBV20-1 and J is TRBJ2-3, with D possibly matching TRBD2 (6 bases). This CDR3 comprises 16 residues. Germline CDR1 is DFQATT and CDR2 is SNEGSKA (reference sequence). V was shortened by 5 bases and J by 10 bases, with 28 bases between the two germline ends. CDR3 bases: TGCAGTGCTGGCCTAGTTGCAGGGTTGATGGAGGGGTCGCAGTATTTT. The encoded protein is CSAGLVAGLMEGSQYF.

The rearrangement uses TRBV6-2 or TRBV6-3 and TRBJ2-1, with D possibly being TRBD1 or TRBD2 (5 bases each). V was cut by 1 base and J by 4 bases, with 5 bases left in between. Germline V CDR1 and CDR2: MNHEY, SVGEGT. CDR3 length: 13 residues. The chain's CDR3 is CASSYWGYNEQFF. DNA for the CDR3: TGTGCCAGCAGTTACTGGGGGTACAATGAGCAGTTCTTC.

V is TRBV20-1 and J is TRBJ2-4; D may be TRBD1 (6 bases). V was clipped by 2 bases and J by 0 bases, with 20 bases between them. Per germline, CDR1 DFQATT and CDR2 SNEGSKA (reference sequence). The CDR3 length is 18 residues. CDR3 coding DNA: TGCAGTGCTAGACCCACTTACAGGGAAGCGATAGCCAAAAACATTCAGTACTTC. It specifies CSARPTYREAIAKNIQYF.

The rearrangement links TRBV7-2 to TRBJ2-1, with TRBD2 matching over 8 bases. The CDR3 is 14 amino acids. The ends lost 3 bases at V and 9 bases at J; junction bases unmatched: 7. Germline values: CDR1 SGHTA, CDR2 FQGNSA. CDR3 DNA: TGTGCCAGCAGCTTCGGGCCAGCGGGGGCTGAGCAGTTCTTC. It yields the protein CASSFGPAGAEQFF.

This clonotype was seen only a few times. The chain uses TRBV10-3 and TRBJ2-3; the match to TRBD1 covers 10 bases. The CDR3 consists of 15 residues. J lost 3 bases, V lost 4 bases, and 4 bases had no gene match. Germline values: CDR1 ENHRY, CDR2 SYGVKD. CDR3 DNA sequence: TGTGCCATCAGTGGGGACAGGGGTGGAACAGATACGCAGTATTTT. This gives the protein CAISGDRGGTDTQYF.

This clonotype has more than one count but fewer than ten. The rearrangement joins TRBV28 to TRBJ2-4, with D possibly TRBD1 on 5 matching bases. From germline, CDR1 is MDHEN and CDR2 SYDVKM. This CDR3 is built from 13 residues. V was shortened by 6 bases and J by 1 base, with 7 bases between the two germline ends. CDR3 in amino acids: CASRRQAKNIQYF. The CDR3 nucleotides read TGTGCCAGCAGGAGACAGGCCAAAAACATTCAGTACTTC.

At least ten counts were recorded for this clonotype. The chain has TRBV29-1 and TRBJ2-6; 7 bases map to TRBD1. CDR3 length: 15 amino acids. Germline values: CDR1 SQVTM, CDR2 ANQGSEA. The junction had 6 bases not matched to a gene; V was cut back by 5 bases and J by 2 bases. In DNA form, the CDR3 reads TGCAGCGTTTGGTCAGGGGGAGCTGGGGCCAACGTCCTGACTTTC. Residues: CSVWSGGAGANVLTF.

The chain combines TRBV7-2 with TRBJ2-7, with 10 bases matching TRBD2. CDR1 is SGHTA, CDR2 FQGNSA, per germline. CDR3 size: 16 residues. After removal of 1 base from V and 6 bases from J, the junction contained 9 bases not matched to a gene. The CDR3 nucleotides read TGTGCCAGCAGCTTAGATGGGCTAGCGGGAGCGCGCGAGCAGTACTTC. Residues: CASSLDGLAGAREQYF.

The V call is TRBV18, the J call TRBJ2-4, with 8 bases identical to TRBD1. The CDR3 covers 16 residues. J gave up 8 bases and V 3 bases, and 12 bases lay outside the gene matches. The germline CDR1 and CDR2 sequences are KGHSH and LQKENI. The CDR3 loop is CASSPRIRTGNDIQYF. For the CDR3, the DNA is TGTGCCAGCTCACCTCGTATACGGACAGGGAATGACATTCAGTACTTC.

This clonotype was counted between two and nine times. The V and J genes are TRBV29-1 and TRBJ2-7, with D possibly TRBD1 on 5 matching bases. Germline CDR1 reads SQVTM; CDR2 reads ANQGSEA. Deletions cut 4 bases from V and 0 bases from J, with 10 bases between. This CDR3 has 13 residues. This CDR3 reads CSVGRQHSYEQYF. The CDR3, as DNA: TGCAGCGTTGGGAGACAGCACTCCTACGAGCAGTACTTC.

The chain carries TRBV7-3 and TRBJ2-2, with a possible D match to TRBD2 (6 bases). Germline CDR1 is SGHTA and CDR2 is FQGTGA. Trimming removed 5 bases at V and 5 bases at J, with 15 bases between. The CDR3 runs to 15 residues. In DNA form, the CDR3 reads TGTGCCAGCAGCCGTGGACGGGCGGGGACCGGGGAGCTGTTTTTT. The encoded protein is CASSRGRAGTGELFF.

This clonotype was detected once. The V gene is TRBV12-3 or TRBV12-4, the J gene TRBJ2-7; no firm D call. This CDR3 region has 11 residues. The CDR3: CASSFGYGQCV. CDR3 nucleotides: TGTGCCAGCAGTTTCGGCTACGGGCAGTGCGTC.

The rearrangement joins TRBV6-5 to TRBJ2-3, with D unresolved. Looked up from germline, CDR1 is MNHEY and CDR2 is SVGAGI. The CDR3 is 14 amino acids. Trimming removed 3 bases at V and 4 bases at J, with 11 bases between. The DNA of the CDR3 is TGTGCCAGCAGTTATTCATCAGTGGCAGATACGCAGTATTTT. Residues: CASSYSSVADTQYF.

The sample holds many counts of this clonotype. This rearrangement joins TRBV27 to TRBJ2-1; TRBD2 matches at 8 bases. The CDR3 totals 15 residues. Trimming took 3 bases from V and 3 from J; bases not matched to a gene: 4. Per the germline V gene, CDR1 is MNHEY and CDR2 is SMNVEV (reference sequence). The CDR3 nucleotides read TGTGCCAGCAGTTTTAGACTAGCGTACTACAATGAGCAGTTCTTC. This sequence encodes CASSFRLAYYNEQFF.

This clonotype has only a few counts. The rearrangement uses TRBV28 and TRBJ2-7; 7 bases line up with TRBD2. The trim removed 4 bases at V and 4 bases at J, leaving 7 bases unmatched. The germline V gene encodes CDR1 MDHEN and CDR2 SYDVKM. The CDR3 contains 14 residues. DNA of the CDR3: TGTGCCAGCAGTTCCTCAGAAGCGGGATACGAGCAGTACTTC. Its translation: CASSSSEAGYEQYF.

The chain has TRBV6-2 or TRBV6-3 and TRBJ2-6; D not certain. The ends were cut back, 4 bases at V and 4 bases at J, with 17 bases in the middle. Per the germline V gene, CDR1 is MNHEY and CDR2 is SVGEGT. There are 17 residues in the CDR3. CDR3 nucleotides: TGTGCCAGCAGTTCCTTGCCCCCCCCTGGGGGGGCCAACGTCCTGACTTTC. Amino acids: CASSSLPPPGGANVLTF.

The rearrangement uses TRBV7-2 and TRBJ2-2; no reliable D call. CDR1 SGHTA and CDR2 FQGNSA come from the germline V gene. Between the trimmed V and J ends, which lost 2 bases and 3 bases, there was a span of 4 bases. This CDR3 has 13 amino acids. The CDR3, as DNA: TGTGCCAGCAGCTTATATGACACCGGGGAGCTGTTTTTT. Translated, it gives CASSLYDTGELFF.

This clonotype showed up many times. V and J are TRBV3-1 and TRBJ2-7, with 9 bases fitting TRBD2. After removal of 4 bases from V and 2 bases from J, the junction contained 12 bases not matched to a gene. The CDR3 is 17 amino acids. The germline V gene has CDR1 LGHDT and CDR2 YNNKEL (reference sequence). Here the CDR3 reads CASSLPVGAGGTYEQYF. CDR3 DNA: TGTGCCAGCAGCCTACCCGTCGGAGCGGGAGGCACCTACGAGCAGTACTTC.